This record concerns one T cell receptor beta chain sequence. Repertoires were generated with immunoSEQ multiplex PCR, while TCRdb's copy carries only in-frame clones and drops some. The sample consists of about 250,000 clones, roughly 88% of them appearing once. The entry originates in a study of blood T cell repertoires in COVID-19. The germline gives CDR1 SGHVS, CDR2 FQNEAQ. The CDR3 covers 15 residues. Trimming left V 2 bases short and J 3 bases short, with 11 bases between. V gene TRBV7-8 combines with J gene TRBJ1-5; maybe TRBD1 (6 bases). The source of this sequence is an elderly man with acute or convalescent COVID-19. Material: peripheral blood. The CDR3 loop reads CASSLLGANNQPQHF. The CDR3 nucleotides are TGTGCCAGCAGCTTATTGGGGGCCAACAATCAGCCCCAGCATTTT.